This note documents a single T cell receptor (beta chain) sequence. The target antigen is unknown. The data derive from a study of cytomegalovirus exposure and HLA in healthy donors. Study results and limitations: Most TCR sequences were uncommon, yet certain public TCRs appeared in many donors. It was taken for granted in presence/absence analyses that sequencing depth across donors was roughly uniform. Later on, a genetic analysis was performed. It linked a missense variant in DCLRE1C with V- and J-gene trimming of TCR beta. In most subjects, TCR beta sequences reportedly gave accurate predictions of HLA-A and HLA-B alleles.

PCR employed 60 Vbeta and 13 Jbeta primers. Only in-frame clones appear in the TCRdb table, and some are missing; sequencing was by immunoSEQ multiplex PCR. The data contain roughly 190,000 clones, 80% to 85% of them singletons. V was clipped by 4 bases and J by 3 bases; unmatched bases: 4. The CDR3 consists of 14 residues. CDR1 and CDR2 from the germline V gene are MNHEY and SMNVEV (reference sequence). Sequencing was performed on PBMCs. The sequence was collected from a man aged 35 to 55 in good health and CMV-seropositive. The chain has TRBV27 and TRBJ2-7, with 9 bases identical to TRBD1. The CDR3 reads CASSSWDRVYEQYF. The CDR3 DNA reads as TGTGCCAGCAGTTCCTGGGACAGGGTCTACGAGCAGTACTTC.